These 15 T cell receptor beta chains originate from one sample sequenced in a study of shared clonotypes between healthy human individuals. Method: immunoSEQ multiplex PCR; TCRdb's copy keeps in-frame clones and lacks some. The table has around 2.5 million clones, 93% seen once. Sequencing was done on a sample of naive CD4+ T cells from PBMCs. Subset of the sample: CD45RA+ positively selected. Receptors originate from a man aged 18 to 30 in good health. Some clones in this sample may be carry-over from other donors' samples.

V and J are TRBV19 and TRBJ2-1; 9 nucleotides align to TRBD2. CDR1 and CDR2 from the germline V gene are LNHDA and SQIVND (reference sequence). The CDR3 has 15 residues. V lost 6 bases and J lost 12; bases outside the gene matches: 15. The CDR3 sequence: CASSLLSPGTSRQFF. The CDR3 region has the DNA TGTGCCAGTAGCTTACTATCCCCCGGGACTAGCCGGCAGTTCTTC.

The gene calls are TRBV16 and TRBJ2-1; D uncertain. The germline CDR1 and CDR2 sequences are KGHSY and FQNENV. V was trimmed by 2 bases and J by 8 bases, leaving 16 bases between them. The CDR3 runs to 15 residues. CDR3 in amino acids: CASSQRVQVLDEQFF. The CDR3 coding sequence is TGTGCCAGCAGCCAACGGGTGCAGGTATTGGATGAGCAGTTCTTC.

This rearrangement joins TRBV27 to TRBJ2-1; TRBD2 matches 14 bases. The CDR3 runs 17 residues. Per germline, CDR1 MNHEY and CDR2 SMNVEV (reference sequence). J lost 9 bases, V lost 3 bases, and 10 bases had no gene match. The CDR3 here is CASSLMGGLAGEGEQFF. CDR3 DNA: TGTGCCAGCAGTTTGATGGGGGGACTAGCGGGAGAAGGTGAGCAGTTCTTC.

This chain connects TRBV30 to TRBJ2-5, with TRBD1 identical over 7 bases. With the DNA end fitting TRBJ2-7 better, the J assignment may be wrong. CDR3 length: 13 amino acids. Per the germline V gene, CDR1 is GTSNPN and CDR2 is SVGIG (reference sequence). In nucleotides, the CDR3 is TGTGCCTGGAGGGCCGGGACAGAGTACGAGCAGTACTTC. This sequence encodes CAWRAGTEYEQYF.

This CDR3 is CASSGTSGTYEQYF. As DNA, the CDR3 is TGTGCCAGCAGCGGGACTAGCGGGACCTACGAGCAGTACTTC. The rearrangement uses TRBV25-1 and TRBJ2-5, with 13 bases identical to TRBD2. Gene TRBJ2-7 matches the end of the DNA better, so the J call may be wrong. CDR3 length equals 14 residues. Germline V CDR1 and CDR2: MGHDK, SYGVNS.

The chain uses TRBV11-1 and TRBJ2-7, with TRBD1 matching 7 bases. Germline V gene lookup returns CDR1 SGHAT and CDR2 FQDESV (reference sequence). After removal of 6 bases from V and 3 bases from J, the junction contained 5 bases not matched to a gene. This CDR3 is 13 amino acids long. The CDR3 sequence is CASRTGDYYEQYF. For the CDR3, the DNA is TGTGCCAGCAGAACAGGGGATTACTACGAGCAGTACTTC.

CDR3 DNA sequence: TGTGCCAGCAGTTCCCTTAGACAGGGGTGGAACATTCAGTACTTC. Its translation is CASSSLRQGWNIQYF. The chain uses TRBV6-6 and TRBJ2-4, with 8 bases matching TRBD1. V shed 4 bases and J 7 bases; nucleotides not matched to a gene: 9. The CDR3 runs to 15 residues. Looked up from germline, CDR1 is MNHNY and CDR2 is SVGAGI (reference sequence).

The table lists this clone with a count of one. This sequence joins TRBV6-6 and TRBJ2-1, with a tentative D call TRBD1 (6 bases). Trimming left V 5 bases short and J 8 bases short, with 13 bases between. From germline, CDR1 is MNHNY and CDR2 SVGAGI (reference sequence). CDR3 size: 13 residues. CDR3 amino acids: CASSDTGSYEQFF. The CDR3, as DNA: TGTGCCAGCAGTGACACAGGGTCCTATGAGCAGTTCTTC.

The CDR3, as DNA: TGTGCCAGCAGTTTAGGTGGGAGGGCCCCCAATGAGCAGTTCTTC. Its protein is CASSLGGRAPNEQFF. The chain uses TRBV27 and TRBJ2-1; 7 nucleotides align to TRBD2. Germline CDR1 MNHEY, CDR2 SMNVEV (reference sequence). This CDR3 spans 15 amino acids. The junction had 7 bases not matched to a gene; V was cut back by 2 bases and J by 6 bases.

The V gene is TRBV7-9, the J gene TRBJ2-3; maybe TRBD2 (7 bases). The CDR3 has 16 residues. V lost 8 bases and J lost 3, with 21 bases in between. Germline V gene lookup returns CDR1 SEHNR and CDR2 FQNEAQ (reference sequence). As DNA, the CDR3 is TGTGCCAGCGGAAGGGGCCGGGGGGCGGTAACAGATACGCAGTATTTT. Residues: CASGRGRGAVTDTQYF. Full variable domain (remainder filled in from reference TRBV7-9 and TRBJ2-3): DTGVSQNPRHKITKRGQNVTFRCDPISEHNRLYWYRQTLGQGPEFLTYFQNEAQLEKSRLLSDRFSAERPKGSFSTLEIQRTEQGDSAMYLCASGRGRGAVTDTQYFGPGTRLTVL.

This chain's CDR3 is CASSEVGRETQYF. As DNA, the CDR3 is TGTGCCAGCAGTGAAGTGGGGCGAGAGACCCAGTACTTC. This chain joins TRBV25-1 and TRBJ2-5; TRBD1 is a possible D gene (5 bases). The CDR3 has 13 amino acids. V shed 2 bases and J shed 4 bases, with 8 bases lying between them. Germline loops: CDR1 MGHDK, CDR2 SYGVNS.

The rearrangement links TRBV5-1 to TRBJ2-5, with D possibly being TRBD1 (6 bases). Matching the DNA end better, TRBJ2-7 makes the J call doubtful. Germline CDR1 and CDR2: SGHRS and YFSETQ. The CDR3 sequence is 16 residues long. The chain's CDR3 is CASSLVLGAQGNEQYF. Written as DNA, the CDR3 is TGCGCCAGCAGCTTGGTGTTAGGGGCGCAGGGGAACGAGCAGTACTTC.

V gene TRBV7-9 combines with J gene TRBJ1-3; 7 bases are shared with TRBD1. The germline gives CDR1 SEHNR, CDR2 FQNEAQ (reference sequence). The CDR3 consists of 15 residues. V lost 5 bases to trimming and J lost 4 bases; unmatched junction nucleotides: 8. CDR3 bases: TGTGCCAGCAGCAATTACAGGGGAATCGGAAACACCATATATTTT. It encodes CASSNYRGIGNTIYF.

The chain combines TRBV28 with TRBJ2-5; 7 nucleotides line up with TRBD1. Matching the DNA end better, TRBJ2-7 makes the J call doubtful. The CDR3 sequence is 14 residues long. CDR1 is MDHEN and CDR2 is SYDVKM in the germline V gene. The CDR3 sequence: CASSQTGQPYEQYF. Here the CDR3 DNA reads TGTGCCAGCAGTCAAACGGGACAGCCATACGAGCAGTACTTC.

The V call is TRBV15, the J call TRBJ1-2; D is uncertain. CDR1 is LNHNV and CDR2 is YYDKDF in the germline V gene (reference sequence). The V end was cut by 0 bases, the J end by 14 bases, with 10 bases between. The CDR3 runs to 11 residues. CDR3: CATSRDRITTF. The CDR3 DNA reads TGTGCCACCAGCAGAGATAGGATTACGACCTTC.